These 22 T cell receptor beta chains were all obtained from the same sample, sequenced in a study of technical replicates of blood from a handful of donors. The assay was immunoSEQ multiplex PCR, and TCRdb's table has in-frame clones only and misses some. The sample lists 50,000 to 70,000 clones, 91% occurring once. The sequenced sample consisted of PBMCs. These receptors were obtained from a human donor in good health. Some clones in this sample may be carry-over from other donors' samples.

This chain joins TRBV6-1 and TRBJ2-7, with D maybe TRBD1 (5 bases). The V and J ends lost 4 bases and 3 bases respectively, with 7 bases between them. The CDR3 extends over 12 amino acids. Germline V lookup: CDR1 MNHNS, CDR2 SASEGT. In nucleotides, the CDR3 is TGTGCCAGCAGTGGACAGCTCTACGAGCAGTACTTC. This gives the protein CASSGQLYEQYF.

This clone was seen just once. V usage is TRBV5-1 and J usage is TRBJ2-2; 8 nucleotides agree with TRBD1. The junction had 6 bases not matched to a gene; V was cut back by 9 bases and J by 2 bases. CDR3 length equals 14 residues. In germline, CDR1 is SGHRS, CDR2 YFSETQ. CDR3 amino acids: CATTGQVNTGELFF. CDR3 DNA sequence: TGCGCCACGACGGGACAGGTTAACACCGGGGAGCTGTTTTTT.

The CDR3 spells CASSDQQGFSYEQYF. In nucleotides, the CDR3 is TGCGCCAGCAGCGACCAACAGGGGTTCTCCTACGAGCAGTACTTC. This sequence joins TRBV5-1 and TRBJ2-7; 7 bases align to TRBD1. The trim removed 4 bases at V and 0 bases at J, leaving 7 bases unmatched. CDR1 is SGHRS and CDR2 is YFSETQ in the germline V gene. CDR3 length: 15 residues.

Written as DNA, the CDR3 is TGTGCCAGCAGCTTGCCAGGCTACAATGAGCAGTTCTTC. Protein product: CASSLPGYNEQFF. This chain uses TRBV5-4 with TRBJ2-1; D is uncertain. Germline values: CDR1 SGHNT, CDR2 YYREEE (reference sequence). Trimming took 1 base from V and 3 from J, leaving 5 bases between them. The CDR3 totals 13 residues.

The chain recombines TRBV6-5 with TRBJ1-2; 9 bases align to TRBD1. Germline V gene lookup returns CDR1 MNHEY and CDR2 SVGAGI. The CDR3 is 14 residues long. V was pared by 1 base and J by 5 bases, with 2 bases of the junction left unmatched. CDR3 amino acids: CASSYLDRGYGYTF. The CDR3 nucleotides are TGTGCCAGCAGTTACTTGGACAGGGGTTATGGCTACACCTTC.

The gene calls are TRBV10-3 and TRBJ2-2; 9 bases are shared with TRBD2. CDR1 ENHRY and CDR2 SYGVKD come from the germline V gene. Trimming cost V 10 bases and J 1 base; bases outside gene matches: 4. This CDR3 has 14 amino acids. This CDR3 reads CATRLAENTGELFF. The CDR3 DNA reads TGTGCCACACGACTAGCGGAGAACACCGGGGAGCTGTTTTTT.

The rearrangement joins TRBV5-1 to TRBJ2-2, with 9 bases matching TRBD2. Germline V gene data show CDR1 as SGHRS and CDR2 as YFSETQ. V lost 7 bases and J lost 1; bases outside the gene matches: 11. The CDR3 sequence is 17 residues long. CDR3 in amino acids: CASRQIRSGGNTGELFF. As DNA, the CDR3 is TGCGCCAGCCGTCAGATCCGTAGCGGGGGGAACACCGGGGAGCTGTTTTTT.

The chain has TRBV21-1 and TRBJ1-1. TRBV21-1 is marked as a pseudogene. The CDR3 spans 18 residues. Here the CDR3 DNA reads TGTGCCAGCAGCAAATACTCTTTTCGGGGAATGATGAACACTGAAGCTTTCTTT. This codes for CASSKYSFRGMMNTEAFF.

V usage is TRBV6-5 and J usage is TRBJ1-5; D unresolved. Trimming took 6 bases from V and 5 from J, leaving 14 bases between them. Germline CDR1 reads MNHEY; CDR2 reads SVGAGI. This CDR3 comprises 14 residues. CDR3 in amino acids: CASSINRRDQPQHF. As DNA, the CDR3 is TGTGCCAGCAGCATAAATAGAAGAGATCAGCCCCAGCATTTT.

The chain is built from TRBV7-2 and TRBJ2-1, with 11 bases fitting TRBD2. V lost 2 bases and J lost 4; bases outside the gene matches: 4. Germline V gives CDR1 SGHTA, CDR2 FQGNSA. This CDR3 is built from 16 residues. The CDR3, as DNA: TGTGCCAGCAGCTTATGGGGGACTAGCGGATACAATGAGCAGTTCTTC. Its protein is CASSLWGTSGYNEQFF. The full variable domain, its missing parts supplied by reference TRBV7-2 and TRBJ2-1, is GAGVSQSPSNKVTEKGKDVELRCDPISGHTALYWYRQSLGQGLEFLIYFQGNSAPDKSGLPSDRFSAERTGGSVSTLTIQRTQQEDSAVYLCASSLWGTSGYNEQFFGPGTRLTVL.

The rearrangement links TRBV11-1 to TRBJ2-1, with a possible D match to TRBD2 (6 bases). The ends were cut back, 5 bases at V and 2 bases at J, with 13 bases in the middle. CDR3 length: 15 residues. The germline CDR1 and CDR2 sequences are SGHAT and FQDESV (reference sequence). The CDR3 region has the DNA TGTGCCAGCAGCCGCCGGGACTCCGCCTACAATGAGCAGTTCTTC. This translates into CASSRRDSAYNEQFF.

The chain recombines TRBV18 with TRBJ1-6, with 7 positions matching TRBD1. The trim removed 5 bases at V and 7 bases at J, leaving 8 bases unmatched. The CDR3 is made up of 15 amino acids. Looked up from germline, CDR1 is KGHSH and CDR2 is LQKENI. The CDR3 DNA reads TGTGCCAGCTCAGGGGACAGAGTGCGAAATTCACCCCTCCACTTT. Amino acid sequence: CASSGDRVRNSPLHF. The whole variable domain, remainder taken from reference TRBV18 and TRBJ1-6, is NAGVMQNPRHLVRRRGQEARLRCSPMKGHSHVYWYRQLPEEGLKFMVYLQKENIIDESGMPKERFSAEFPKEGPSILRIQQVVRGDSAAYFCASSGDRVRNSPLHFGNGTRLTVT.

The V and J genes are TRBV27 and TRBJ2-5; TRBD1 agrees at 9 bases. V lost 5 bases and J lost 5; bases outside the gene matches: 12. The CDR3 covers 16 residues. Per germline, CDR1 MNHEY and CDR2 SMNVEV (reference sequence). The DNA for the CDR3 is TGTGCCAGCAGTCCGCTCAAACAGGGGGCTCGGGAGACCCAGTACTTC. This encodes CASSPLKQGARETQYF.

This clone appeared many times. This specimen includes other DNA sequences encoding the same CDR3. The chain uses TRBV5-1 and TRBJ2-1, with 9 bases aligning to TRBD2. V was clipped by 4 bases and J by 4 bases; unmatched bases: 3. This CDR3 has 14 amino acids. Germline V lookup: CDR1 SGHRS, CDR2 YFSETQ. The CDR3 reads CASSGSGGYNEQFF. The CDR3 coding sequence is TGCGCCAGCAGCGGTAGCGGGGGTTACAATGAGCAGTTCTTC.

DNA of the CDR3: TGCGCCAGCAGCTTGGCGGGGATCAATGAGCAGTTCTTC. Its protein is CASSLAGINEQFF. The rearrangement joins TRBV5-1 to TRBJ2-1, with D tentatively TRBD2 (5 bases). Germline V lookup: CDR1 SGHRS, CDR2 YFSETQ. This CDR3 is 13 amino acids long. Trimming took 0 bases from V and 6 from J, leaving 7 bases between them. The full variable domain, rest sourced from reference TRBV5-1 and TRBJ2-1, is KAGVTQTPRYLIKTRGQQVTLSCSPISGHRSVSWYQQTPGQGLQFLFEYFSETQRNKGNFPGRFSGRQFSNSRSEMNVSTLELGDSALYLCASSLAGINEQFFGPGTRLTVL.

The chain carries TRBV7-2 and TRBJ2-3; the D is unclear. V was clipped by 7 bases and J by 7 bases, with 15 bases between them. The germline gives CDR1 SGHTA, CDR2 FQGNSA. This CDR3 has 13 amino acids. CDR3 nucleotides: TGTGCCAGCAAAGGTAGAGAGGAGTATACGCAGTATTTT. This encodes CASKGREEYTQYF.

The chain joins TRBV7-9 to TRBJ1-1, with D unclear. Trimming removed 1 base from V and 3 bases from J, with 9 bases in between. The CDR3 runs to 14 residues. Germline V gives CDR1 SEHNR, CDR2 FQNEAQ (reference sequence). The CDR3 DNA is TGTGCCAGCAGCTTAGTGGGCGGGGACACTGAAGCTTTCTTT. Translation: CASSLVGGDTEAFF.

V gene TRBV7-6 combines with J gene TRBJ1-1, with 7 bases aligning to TRBD1. Germline CDR1 is SGHVS and CDR2 is FNYEAQ. V gave up 5 bases and J gave up 0 bases; unmatched junction bases: 3. The CDR3 contains 14 residues. The CDR3 reads CASSTGDMNTEAFF. CDR3 sequence (DNA): TGTGCCAGCAGCACAGGGGATATGAACACTGAAGCTTTCTTT.

This chain uses TRBV7-9 with TRBJ1-1; D is undetermined. The CDR3 sequence is 16 residues long. Trimming removed 2 bases at V and 4 bases at J, with 17 bases between. Germline values: CDR1 SEHNR, CDR2 FQNEAQ (reference sequence). CDR3 loop: CASSLPNTRLITEAFF. CDR3 DNA: TGTGCCAGCAGCTTACCAAACACCAGACTTATCACTGAAGCTTTCTTT.

The chain combines TRBV29-1 with TRBJ1-2, with D hard to call. Germline CDR1 and CDR2: SQVTM and ANQGSEA. V lost 6 bases and J 4 bases, leaving 18 bases between the germline ends. CDR3 size: 14 residues. CDR3 in amino acids: CSVKRYGILYGYTF. As DNA, the CDR3 is TGCAGCGTAAAACGGTACGGGATCCTCTATGGCTACACCTTC.

This clone has just one count. Mismatch with germline at one junction end may stem from a read error. V usage is TRBV7-9 and J usage is TRBJ2-7, with D hard to call. The CDR3 has 13 amino acids. Germline loops: CDR1 SEHNR, CDR2 FQNEAQ (reference sequence). CDR3 residues: CASSLGVGPPLDF. In DNA form, the CDR3 reads TGTGCCAGCAGCTTAGGAGTCGGTCCACCCTTGGACTTC.

CDR3 sequence reads: CASSLAGSSYEQYF. For the CDR3, the DNA is TGCGCCAGCAGCTTGGCAGGCAGCTCCTACGAGCAGTACTTC. The chain is built from TRBV5-1 and TRBJ2-7; D ambiguous. Germline CDR1 reads SGHRS; CDR2 reads YFSETQ. V was cut by 0 bases and J by 0 bases, with 7 bases left in between. This CDR3 is 14 amino acids long. Based on the CDR3 plus reference TRBV5-1 and TRBJ2-7, the full variable domain is KAGVTQTPRYLIKTRGQQVTLSCSPISGHRSVSWYQQTPGQGLQFLFEYFSETQRNKGNFPGRFSGRQFSNSRSEMNVSTLELGDSALYLCASSLAGSSYEQYFGPGTRLTVT.